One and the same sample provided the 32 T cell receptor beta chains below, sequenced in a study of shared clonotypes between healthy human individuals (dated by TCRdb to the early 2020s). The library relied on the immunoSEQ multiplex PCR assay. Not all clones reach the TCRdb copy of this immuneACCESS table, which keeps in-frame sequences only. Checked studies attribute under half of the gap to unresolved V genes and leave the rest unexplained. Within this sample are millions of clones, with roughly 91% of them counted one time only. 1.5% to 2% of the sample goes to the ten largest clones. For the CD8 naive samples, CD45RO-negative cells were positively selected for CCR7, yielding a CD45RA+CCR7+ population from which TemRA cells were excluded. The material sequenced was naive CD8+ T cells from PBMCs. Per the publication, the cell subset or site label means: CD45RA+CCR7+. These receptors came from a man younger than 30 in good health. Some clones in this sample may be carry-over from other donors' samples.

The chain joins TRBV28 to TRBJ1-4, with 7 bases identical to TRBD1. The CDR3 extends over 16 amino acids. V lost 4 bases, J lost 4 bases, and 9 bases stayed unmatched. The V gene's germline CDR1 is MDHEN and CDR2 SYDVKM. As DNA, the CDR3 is TGTGCCAGCAGTTCTATCCCGGGACAGCATAATGAAAAACTGTTTTTT. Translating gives CASSSIPGQHNEKLFF.

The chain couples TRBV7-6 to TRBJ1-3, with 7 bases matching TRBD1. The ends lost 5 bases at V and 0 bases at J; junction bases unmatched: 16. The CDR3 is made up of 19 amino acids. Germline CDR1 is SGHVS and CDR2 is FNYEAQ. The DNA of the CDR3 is TGTGCCAGCAGCCCCGGAGGTGGGGGGGACAGCTCCTCTGGAAACACCATATATTTT. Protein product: CASSPGGGGDSSSGNTIYF.

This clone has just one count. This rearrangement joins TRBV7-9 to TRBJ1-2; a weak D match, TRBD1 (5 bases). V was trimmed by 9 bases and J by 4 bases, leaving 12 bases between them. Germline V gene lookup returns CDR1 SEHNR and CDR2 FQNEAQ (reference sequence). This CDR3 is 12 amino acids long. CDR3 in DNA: TGTGCCAGTAGAGACAGCATCTATGGCTACACCTTC. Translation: CASRDSIYGYTF.

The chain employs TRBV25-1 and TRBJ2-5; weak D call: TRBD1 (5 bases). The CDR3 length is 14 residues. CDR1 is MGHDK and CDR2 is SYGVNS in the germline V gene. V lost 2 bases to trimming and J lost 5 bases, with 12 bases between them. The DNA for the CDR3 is TGTGCCAGCAGTGAAGTCAGGGATGGGGAGACCCAGTACTTC. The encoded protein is CASSEVRDGETQYF.

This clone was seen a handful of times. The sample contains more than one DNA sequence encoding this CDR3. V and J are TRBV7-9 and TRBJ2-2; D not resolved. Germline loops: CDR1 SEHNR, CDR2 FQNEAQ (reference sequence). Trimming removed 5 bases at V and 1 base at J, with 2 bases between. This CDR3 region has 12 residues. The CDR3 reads CASSGNTGELFF. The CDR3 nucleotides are TGTGCCAGCAGCGGGAACACCGGGGAGCTGTTTTTT.

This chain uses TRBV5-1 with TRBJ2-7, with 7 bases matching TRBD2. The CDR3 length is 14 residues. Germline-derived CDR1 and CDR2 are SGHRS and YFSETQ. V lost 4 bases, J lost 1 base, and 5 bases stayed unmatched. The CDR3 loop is CASSAGTNSYEQYF. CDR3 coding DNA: TGCGCCAGCAGCGCCGGGACTAATTCCTACGAGCAGTACTTC. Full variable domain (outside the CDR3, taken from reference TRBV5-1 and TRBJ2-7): KAGVTQTPRYLIKTRGQQVTLSCSPISGHRSVSWYQQTPGQGLQFLFEYFSETQRNKGNFPGRFSGRQFSNSRSEMNVSTLELGDSALYLCASSAGTNSYEQYFGPGTRLTVT.

The CDR3 DNA is TGTGCCAGCAGCCTAGCGGAAGGGGACTACGAGCAGTACTTC. Protein: CASSLAEGDYEQYF. The chain combines TRBV28 with TRBJ2-7; 7 bases map to TRBD2. The junction had 8 bases not matched to a gene; V was cut back by 6 bases and J by 3 bases. The CDR3 has 14 residues. In germline, CDR1 is MDHEN, CDR2 SYDVKM.

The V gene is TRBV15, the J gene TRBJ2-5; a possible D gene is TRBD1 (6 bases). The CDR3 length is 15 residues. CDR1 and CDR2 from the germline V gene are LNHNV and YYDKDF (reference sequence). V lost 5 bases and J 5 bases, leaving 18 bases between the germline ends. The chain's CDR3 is CATSPYAGVSETQYF. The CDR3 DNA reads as TGTGCCACCAGCCCGTATGCAGGGGTCTCGGAGACCCAGTACTTC. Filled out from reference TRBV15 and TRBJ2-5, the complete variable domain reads DAMVIQNPRYQVTQFGKPVTLSCSQTLNHNVMYWYQQKSSQAPKLLFHYYDKDFNNEADTPDNFQSRRPNTSFCFLDIRSPGLGDTAMYLCATSPYAGVSETQYFGPGTRLLVL.

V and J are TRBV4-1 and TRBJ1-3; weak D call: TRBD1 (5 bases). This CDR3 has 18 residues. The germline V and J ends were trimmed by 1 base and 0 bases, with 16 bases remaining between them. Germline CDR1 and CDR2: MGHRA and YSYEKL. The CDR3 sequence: CASSQVTLTDSSGNTIYF. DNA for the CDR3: TGCGCCAGCAGCCAAGTAACTCTGACTGACAGCTCTGGAAACACCATATATTTT.

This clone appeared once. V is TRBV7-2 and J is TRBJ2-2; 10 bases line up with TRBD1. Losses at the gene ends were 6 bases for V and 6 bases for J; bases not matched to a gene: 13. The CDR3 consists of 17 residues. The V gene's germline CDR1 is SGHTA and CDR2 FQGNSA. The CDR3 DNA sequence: TGTGCCAGCAGTCCAAGAGGACAGGGGGTGGTAGCCGGGGAGCTGTTTTTT. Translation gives CASSPRGQGVVAGELFF.

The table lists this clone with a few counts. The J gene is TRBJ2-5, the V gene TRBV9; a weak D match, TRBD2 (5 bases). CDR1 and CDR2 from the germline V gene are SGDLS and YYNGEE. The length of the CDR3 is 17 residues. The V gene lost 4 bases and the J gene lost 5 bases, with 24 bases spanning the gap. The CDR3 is CASSSLGSRTRGETQYF. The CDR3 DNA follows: TGTGCCAGCAGCTCACTGGGAAGCAGGACCCGGGGTGAGACCCAGTACTTC.

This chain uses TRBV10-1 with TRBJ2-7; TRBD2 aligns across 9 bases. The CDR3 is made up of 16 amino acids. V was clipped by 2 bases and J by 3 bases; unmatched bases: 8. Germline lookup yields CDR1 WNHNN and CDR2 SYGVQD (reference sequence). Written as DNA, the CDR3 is TGCGCCAGCAGTGAGAAAAGAATTAGCGGGAGCTACGAGCAGTACTTC. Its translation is CASSEKRISGSYEQYF.

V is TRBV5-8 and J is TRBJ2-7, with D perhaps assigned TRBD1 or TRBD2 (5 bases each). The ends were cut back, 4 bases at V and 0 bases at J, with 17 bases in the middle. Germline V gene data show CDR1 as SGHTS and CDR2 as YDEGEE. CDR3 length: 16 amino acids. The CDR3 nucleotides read TGTGCCAGCAGCCGAAGCCTCGGGACGGGCTCCTACGAGCAGTACTTC. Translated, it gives CASSRSLGTGSYEQYF.

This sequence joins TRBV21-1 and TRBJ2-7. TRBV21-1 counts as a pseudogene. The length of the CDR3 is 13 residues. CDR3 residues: CASSKVLRDEQYF. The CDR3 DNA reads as TGTGCCAGCAGCAAAGTCCTCCGTGATGAGCAGTACTTC.

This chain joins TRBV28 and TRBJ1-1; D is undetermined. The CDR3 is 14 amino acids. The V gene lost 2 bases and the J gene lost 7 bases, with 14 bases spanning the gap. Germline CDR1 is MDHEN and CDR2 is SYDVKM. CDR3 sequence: CASSLRGIFYEAFF. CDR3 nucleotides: TGTGCCAGCAGTTTACGCGGGATCTTTTATGAAGCTTTCTTT.

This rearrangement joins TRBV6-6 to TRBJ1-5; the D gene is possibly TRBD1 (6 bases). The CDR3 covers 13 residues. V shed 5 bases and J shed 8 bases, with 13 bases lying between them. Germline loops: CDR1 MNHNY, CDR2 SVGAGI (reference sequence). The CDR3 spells CASSRGGWEPQHF. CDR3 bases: TGTGCCAGCAGTAGGGGGGGTTGGGAGCCCCAGCATTTT.

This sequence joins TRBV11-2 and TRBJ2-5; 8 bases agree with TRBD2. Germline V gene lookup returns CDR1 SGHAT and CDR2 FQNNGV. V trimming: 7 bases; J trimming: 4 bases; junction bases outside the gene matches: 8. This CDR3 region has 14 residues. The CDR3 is CASTPGGVGETQYF. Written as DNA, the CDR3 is TGTGCCAGCACCCCGGGGGGGGTGGGAGAGACCCAGTACTTC.

The DNA of the CDR3 is TGTGCCAGCAGCTTGGGAGACAGCTACGAGCAGTACTTC. Its protein is CASSLGDSYEQYF. The chain joins TRBV11-3 to TRBJ2-7; D is tentatively TRBD1 or TRBD2 (5 bases each). V lost 3 bases to trimming and J lost 3 bases, with 9 bases between them. The CDR3 runs to 13 residues. The germline gives CDR1 SGHNT, CDR2 YENEEA.

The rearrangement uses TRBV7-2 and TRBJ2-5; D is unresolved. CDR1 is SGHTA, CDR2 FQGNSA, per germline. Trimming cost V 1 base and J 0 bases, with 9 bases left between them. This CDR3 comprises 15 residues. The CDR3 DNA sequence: TGTGCCAGCAGCTTAGGGGTTGCCTACCAAGAGACCCAGTACTTC. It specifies CASSLGVAYQETQYF. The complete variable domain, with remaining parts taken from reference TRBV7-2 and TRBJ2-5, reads GAGVSQSPSNKVTEKGKDVELRCDPISGHTALYWYRQSLGQGLEFLIYFQGNSAPDKSGLPSDRFSAERTGGSVSTLTIQRTQQEDSAVYLCASSLGVAYQETQYFGPGTRLLVL.

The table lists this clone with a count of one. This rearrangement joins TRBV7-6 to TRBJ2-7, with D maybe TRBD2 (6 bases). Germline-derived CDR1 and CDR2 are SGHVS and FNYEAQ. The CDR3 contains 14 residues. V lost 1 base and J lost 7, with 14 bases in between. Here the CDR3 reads CASSLDFPGEEQYF. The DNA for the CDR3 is TGTGCCAGCAGCTTAGACTTCCCGGGAGAGGAGCAGTACTTC.

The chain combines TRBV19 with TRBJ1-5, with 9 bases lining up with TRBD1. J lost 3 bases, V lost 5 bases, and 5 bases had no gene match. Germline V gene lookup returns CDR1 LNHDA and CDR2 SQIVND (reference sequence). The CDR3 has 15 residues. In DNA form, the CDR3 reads TGTGCCAGTAGTCGAACAGGGGGCCTCAATCAGCCCCAGCATTTT. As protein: CASSRTGGLNQPQHF.

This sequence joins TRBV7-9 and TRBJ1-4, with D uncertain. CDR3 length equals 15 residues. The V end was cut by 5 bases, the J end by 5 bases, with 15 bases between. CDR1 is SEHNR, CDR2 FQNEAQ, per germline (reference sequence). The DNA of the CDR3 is TGTGCCAGCAGCCCCATACGATTATTCAATGAAAAACTGTTTTTT. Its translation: CASSPIRLFNEKLFF.

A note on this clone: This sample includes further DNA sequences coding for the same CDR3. CDR3 sequence reads: CASSVGGSSYEQYF. CDR3 DNA: TGTGCCAGCAGCGTAGGCGGATCCTCCTACGAGCAGTACTTC. V gene TRBV9 combines with J gene TRBJ2-7, with D unclear. CDR3 length: 14 amino acids. Germline V gives CDR1 SGDLS, CDR2 YYNGEE. V was pared by 0 bases and J by 0 bases, with 7 bases between. The whole variable domain, remainder taken from reference TRBV9 and TRBJ2-7, is DSGVTQTPKHLITATGQRVTLRCSPRSGDLSVYWYQQSLDQGLQFLIQYYNGEERAKGNILERFSAQQFPDLHSELNLSSLELGDSALYFCASSVGGSSYEQYFGPGTRLTVT.

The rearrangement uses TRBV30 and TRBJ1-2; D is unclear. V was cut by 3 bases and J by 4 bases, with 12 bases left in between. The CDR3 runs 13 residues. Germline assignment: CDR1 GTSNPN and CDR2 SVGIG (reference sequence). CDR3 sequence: CAWSPRGIYGYTF. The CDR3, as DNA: TGTGCCTGGAGCCCCCGTGGGATCTATGGCTACACCTTC.

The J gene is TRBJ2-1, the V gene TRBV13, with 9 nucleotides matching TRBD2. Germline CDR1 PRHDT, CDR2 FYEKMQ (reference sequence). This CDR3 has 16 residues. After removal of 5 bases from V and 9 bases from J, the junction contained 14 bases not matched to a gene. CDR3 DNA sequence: TGTGCCAGCAGCCGCATAAGGGCGGGAGGGCTTATTGAGCAGTTCTTC. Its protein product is CASSRIRAGGLIEQFF.

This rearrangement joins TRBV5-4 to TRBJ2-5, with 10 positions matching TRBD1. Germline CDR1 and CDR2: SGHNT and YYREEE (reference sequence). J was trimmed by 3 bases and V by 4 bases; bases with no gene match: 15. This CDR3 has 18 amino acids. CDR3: CASSQRLRLGTGEETQYF. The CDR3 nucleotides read TGTGCCAGCAGCCAGCGTTTACGACTAGGGACAGGGGAAGAGACCCAGTACTTC.

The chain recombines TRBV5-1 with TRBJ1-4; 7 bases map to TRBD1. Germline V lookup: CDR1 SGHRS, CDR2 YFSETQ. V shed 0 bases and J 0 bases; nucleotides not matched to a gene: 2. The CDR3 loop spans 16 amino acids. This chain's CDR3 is CASSLEDRATNEKLFF. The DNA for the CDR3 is TGCGCCAGCAGCTTGGAAGACAGGGCAACTAATGAAAAACTGTTTTTT.

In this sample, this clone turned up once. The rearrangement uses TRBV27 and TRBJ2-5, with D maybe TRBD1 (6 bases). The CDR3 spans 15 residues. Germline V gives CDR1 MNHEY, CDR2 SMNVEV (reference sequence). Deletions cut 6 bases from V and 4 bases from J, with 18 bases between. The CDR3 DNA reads TGTGCCAGCAGAATCTACTCCAGGGGCGGAGAGACCCAGTACTTC. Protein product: CASRIYSRGGETQYF.

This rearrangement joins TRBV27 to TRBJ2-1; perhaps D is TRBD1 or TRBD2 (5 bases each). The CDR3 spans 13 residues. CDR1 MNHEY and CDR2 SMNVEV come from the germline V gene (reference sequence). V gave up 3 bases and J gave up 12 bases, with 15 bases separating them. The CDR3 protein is CASSLPPGARQFF. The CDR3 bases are TGTGCCAGCAGTTTGCCCCCCGGGGCGAGGCAGTTCTTC.

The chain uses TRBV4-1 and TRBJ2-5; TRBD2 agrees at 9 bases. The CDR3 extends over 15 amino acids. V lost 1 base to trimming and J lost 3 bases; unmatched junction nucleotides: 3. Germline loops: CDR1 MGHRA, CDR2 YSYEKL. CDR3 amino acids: CASSQVLAGKETQYF. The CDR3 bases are TGCGCCAGCAGCCAAGTCCTAGCGGGAAAAGAGACCCAGTACTTC.

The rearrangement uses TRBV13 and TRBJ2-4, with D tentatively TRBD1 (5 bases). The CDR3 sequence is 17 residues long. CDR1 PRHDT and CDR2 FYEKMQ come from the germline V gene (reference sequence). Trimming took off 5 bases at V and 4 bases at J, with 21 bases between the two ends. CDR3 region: CASSGRFDSSYKNIQYF. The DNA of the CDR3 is TGTGCCAGCAGCGGAAGATTCGACAGTTCCTATAAAAACATTCAGTACTTC. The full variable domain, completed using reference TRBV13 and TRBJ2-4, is AAGVIQSPRHLIKEKRETATLKCYPIPRHDTVYWYQQGPGQDPQFLISFYEKMQSDKGSIPDRFSAQQFSDYHSELNMSSLELGDSALYFCASSGRFDSSYKNIQYFGAGTRLSVL.

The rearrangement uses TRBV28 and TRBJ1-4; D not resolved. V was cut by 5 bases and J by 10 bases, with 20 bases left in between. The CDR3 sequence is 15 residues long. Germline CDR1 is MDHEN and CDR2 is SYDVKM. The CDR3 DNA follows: TGTGCCAGCAGTGGAGGATCCGCACTTTGGGTAAAACTGTTTTTT. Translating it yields CASSGGSALWVKLFF.